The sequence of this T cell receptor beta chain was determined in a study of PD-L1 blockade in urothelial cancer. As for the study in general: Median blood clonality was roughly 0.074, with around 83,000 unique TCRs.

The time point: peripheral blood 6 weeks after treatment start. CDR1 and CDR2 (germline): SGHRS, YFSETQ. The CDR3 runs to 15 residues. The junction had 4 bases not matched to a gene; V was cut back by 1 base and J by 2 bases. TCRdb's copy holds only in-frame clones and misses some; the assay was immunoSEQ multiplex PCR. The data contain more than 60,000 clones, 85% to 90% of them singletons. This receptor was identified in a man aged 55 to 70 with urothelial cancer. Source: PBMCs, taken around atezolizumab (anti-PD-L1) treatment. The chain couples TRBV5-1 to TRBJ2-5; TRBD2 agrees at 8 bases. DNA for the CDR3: TGCGCCAGCAGCTTGACCGGGGGGGATCAAGAGACCCAGTACTTC. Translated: CASSLTGGDQETQYF.